What follows describes a single T cell receptor beta chain. Antigen specificity is unknown. The data derive from a study of beta chain features in type 1 diabetes. Looked up from germline, CDR1 is SNHLY and CDR2 is FYNNEI. This CDR3 is 18 amino acids long. The junction had 11 bases not matched to a gene; V was cut back by 3 bases and J by 6 bases. The study, taken as a whole, reports: People with Type 1 diabetes carried modestly yet significantly shorter TCRB CDR3s in all four CD4+ subsets.

Sequenced material consisted of expressed TCRB transcripts (all of the isolated RNA was reverse transcribed). Measured with immunoSEQ multiplex PCR; TCRdb has only the in-frame clones, and not every one. The table shows over 600,000 clones, with roughly an eighth occurring only once. Sequencing input: naive CD4+ T cells from blood. This clonotype originated in a man between 25 and 39 years old with type 1 diabetes. The chain links TRBV2 to TRBJ2-3, with TRBD2 matching 14 bases. The CDR3 DNA follows: TGTGCCAGCAGTGACCGGGGAGGGACTAGCGGGGGTACTGATACGCAGTATTTT. Its protein is CASSDRGGTSGGTDTQYF.